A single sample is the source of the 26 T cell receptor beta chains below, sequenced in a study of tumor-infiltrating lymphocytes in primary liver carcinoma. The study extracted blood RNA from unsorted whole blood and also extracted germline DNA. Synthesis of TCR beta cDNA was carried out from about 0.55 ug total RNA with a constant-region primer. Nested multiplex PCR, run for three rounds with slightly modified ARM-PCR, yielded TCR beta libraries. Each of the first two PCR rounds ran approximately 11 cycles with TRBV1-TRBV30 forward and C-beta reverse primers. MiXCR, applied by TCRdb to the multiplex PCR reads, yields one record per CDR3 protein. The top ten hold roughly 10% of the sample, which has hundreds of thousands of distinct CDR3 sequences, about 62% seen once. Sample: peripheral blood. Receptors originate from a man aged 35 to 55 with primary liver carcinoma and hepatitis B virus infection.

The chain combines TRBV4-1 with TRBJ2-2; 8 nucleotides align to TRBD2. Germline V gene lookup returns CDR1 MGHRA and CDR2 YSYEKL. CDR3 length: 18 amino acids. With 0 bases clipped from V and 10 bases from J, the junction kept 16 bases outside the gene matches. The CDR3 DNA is TGCGCCAGCAGCCAAGAAAGCTGGGGTAGCGGGATCTCCGAGGAGCTGTTTTTT. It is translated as CASSQESWGSGISEELFF.

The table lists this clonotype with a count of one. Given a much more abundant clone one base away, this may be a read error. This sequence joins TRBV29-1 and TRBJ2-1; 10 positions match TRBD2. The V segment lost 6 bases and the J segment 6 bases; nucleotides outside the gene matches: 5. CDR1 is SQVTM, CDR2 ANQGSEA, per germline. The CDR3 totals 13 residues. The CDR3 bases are TGCAGCGTGACGGGACTAGCGAGCAATGAGCAGTTCTTC. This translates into CSVTGLASNEQFF.

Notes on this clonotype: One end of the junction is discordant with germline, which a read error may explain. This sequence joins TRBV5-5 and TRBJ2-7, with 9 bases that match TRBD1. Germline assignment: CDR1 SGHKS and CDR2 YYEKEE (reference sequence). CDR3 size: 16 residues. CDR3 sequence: CASSLNVGDRAYEQYF. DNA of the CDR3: TGTGCCAGCAGCCTGAACGTCGGGGACAGGGCCTATGAGCAGTACTTC.

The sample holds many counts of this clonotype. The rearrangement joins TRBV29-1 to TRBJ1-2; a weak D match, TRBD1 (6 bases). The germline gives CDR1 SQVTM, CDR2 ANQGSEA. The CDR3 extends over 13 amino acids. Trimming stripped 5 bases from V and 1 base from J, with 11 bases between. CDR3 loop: CSVRDTINYGYTF. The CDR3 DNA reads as TGCAGCGTTAGGGACACCATTAACTATGGCTACACCTTC.

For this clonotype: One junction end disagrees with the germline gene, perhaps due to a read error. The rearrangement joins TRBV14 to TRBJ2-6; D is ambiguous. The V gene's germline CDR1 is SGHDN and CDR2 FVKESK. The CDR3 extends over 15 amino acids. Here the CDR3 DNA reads TGTACCAGCAGCCAAGGCGCAGTTGGGTCCAACGACCTGACTTTC. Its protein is CTSSQGAVGSNDLTF. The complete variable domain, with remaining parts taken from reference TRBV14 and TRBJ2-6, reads EAGVTQFPSHSVIEKGQTVTLRCDPISGHDNLYWYRRVMGKEIKFLLHFVKESKQDESGMPNNRFLAERTGGTYSTLKVQPAELEDSGVYFCTSSQGAVGSNDLTFGAGSRLTVL.

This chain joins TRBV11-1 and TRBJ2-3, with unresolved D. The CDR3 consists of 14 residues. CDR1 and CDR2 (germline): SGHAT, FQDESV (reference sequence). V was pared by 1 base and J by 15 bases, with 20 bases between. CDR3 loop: CASSLGGSRDTLYF. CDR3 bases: TGTGCCAGCAGCTTAGGGGGTAGCAGAGATACGCTTTATTTT.

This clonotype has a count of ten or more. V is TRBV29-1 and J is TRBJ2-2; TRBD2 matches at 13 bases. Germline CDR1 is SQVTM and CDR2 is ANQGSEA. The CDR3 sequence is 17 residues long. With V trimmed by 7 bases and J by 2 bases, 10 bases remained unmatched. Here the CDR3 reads CSALRTSGSYNTGELFF. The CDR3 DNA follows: TGCAGCGCTCTGCGGACTAGCGGGAGTTATAACACCGGGGAGCTGTTTTTT.

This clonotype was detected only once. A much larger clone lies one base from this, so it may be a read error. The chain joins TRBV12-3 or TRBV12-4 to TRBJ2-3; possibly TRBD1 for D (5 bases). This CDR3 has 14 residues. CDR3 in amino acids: CANSFQGITDTQYF. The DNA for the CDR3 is TGTGCCAACAGTTTTCAGGGTATCACAGATACGCAGTATTTT.

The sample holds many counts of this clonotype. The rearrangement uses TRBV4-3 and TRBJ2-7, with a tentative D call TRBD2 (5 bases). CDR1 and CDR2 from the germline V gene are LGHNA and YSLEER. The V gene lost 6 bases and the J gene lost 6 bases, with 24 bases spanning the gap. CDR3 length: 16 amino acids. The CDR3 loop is CASSPRGAEPWSEQYF. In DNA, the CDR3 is TGCGCCAGCAGTCCCCGTGGAGCGGAGCCTTGGAGCGAGCAGTACTTC.

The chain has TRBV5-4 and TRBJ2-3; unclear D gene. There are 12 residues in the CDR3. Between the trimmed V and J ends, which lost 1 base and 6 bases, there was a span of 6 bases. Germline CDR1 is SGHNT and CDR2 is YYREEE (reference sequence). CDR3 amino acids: CASSLSQDTQYF. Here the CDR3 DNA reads TGTGCCAGCAGCTTGTCGCAGGATACGCAGTATTTT.

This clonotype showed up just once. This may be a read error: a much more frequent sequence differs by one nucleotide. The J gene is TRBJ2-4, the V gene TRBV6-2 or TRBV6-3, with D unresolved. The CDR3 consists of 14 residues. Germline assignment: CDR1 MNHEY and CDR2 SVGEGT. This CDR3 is CACSYSVSWNIQYF. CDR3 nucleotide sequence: TGTGCCTGCAGTTACAGTGTCTCGTGGAACATTCAGTACTTC.

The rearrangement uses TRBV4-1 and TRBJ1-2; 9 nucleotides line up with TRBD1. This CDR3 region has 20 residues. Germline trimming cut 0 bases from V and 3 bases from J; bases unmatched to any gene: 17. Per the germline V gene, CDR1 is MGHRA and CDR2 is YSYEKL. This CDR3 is CASSQDTEQQGANRDYGYTF. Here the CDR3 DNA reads TGCGCCAGCAGCCAAGATACAGAGCAACAGGGGGCGAACCGGGACTATGGCTACACCTTC.

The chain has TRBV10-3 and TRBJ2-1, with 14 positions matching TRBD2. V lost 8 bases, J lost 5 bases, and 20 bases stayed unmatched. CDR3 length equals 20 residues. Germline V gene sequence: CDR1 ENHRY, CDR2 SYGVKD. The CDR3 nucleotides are TGTGCCATCGCGGCCCTAGCCGGGACTAGCGGGGGTGGGGGACACAATGAGCAGTTCTTC. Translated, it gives CAIAALAGTSGGGGHNEQFF.

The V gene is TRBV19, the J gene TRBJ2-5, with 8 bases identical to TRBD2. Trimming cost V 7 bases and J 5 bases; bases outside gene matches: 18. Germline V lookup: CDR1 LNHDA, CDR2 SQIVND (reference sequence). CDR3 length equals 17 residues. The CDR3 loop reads CASIMRKREKKKETQYF. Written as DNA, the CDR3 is TGTGCCAGTATTATGAGGAAGCGGGAGAAGAAGAAGGAGACCCAGTACTTC. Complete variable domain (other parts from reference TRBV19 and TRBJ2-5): DGGITQSPKYLFRKEGQNVTLSCEQNLNHDAMYWYRQDPGQGLRLIYYSQIVNDFQKGDIAEGYSVSREKKESFPLTVTSAQKNPTAFYLCASIMRKREKKKETQYFGPGTRLLVL.

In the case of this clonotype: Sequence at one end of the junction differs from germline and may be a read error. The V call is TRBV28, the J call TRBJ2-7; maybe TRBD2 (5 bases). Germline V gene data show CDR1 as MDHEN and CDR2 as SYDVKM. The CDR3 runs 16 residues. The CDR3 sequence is CACSPRWASGSGEQYF. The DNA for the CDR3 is TGTGCCTGCAGTCCCAGGTGGGCTAGTGGGAGTGGTGAGCAGTACTTC.

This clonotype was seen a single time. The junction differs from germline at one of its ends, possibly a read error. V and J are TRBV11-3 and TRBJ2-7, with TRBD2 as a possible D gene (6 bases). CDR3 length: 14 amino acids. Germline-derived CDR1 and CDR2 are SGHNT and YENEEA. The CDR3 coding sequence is TGTACCAGCAGCCCCGGTCTAGCGACCTACGAGCAGTACTTC. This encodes CTSSPGLATYEQYF.

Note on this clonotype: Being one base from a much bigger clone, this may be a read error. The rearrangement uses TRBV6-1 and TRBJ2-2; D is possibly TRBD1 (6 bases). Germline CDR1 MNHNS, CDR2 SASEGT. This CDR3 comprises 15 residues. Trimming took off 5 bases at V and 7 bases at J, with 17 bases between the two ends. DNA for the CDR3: TGTGCCAGCAGTTCCGGGACACACTACATCGGGGAGCTGTTTTTT. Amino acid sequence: CASSSGTHYIGELFF.

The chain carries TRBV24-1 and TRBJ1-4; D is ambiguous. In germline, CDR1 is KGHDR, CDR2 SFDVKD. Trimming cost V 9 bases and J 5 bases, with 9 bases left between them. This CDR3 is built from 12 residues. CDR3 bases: TGTGCCACCCGAGACTCGAATGAAAAACTGTTTTTT. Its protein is CATRDSNEKLFF.

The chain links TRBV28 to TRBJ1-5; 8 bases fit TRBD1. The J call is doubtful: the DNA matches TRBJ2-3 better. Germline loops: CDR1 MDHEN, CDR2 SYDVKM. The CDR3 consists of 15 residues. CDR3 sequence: CASSSPDRVNQPQYF. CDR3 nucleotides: TGTGCCAGCAGTTCCCCGGACAGGGTGAATCAGCCCCAGTATTTT.

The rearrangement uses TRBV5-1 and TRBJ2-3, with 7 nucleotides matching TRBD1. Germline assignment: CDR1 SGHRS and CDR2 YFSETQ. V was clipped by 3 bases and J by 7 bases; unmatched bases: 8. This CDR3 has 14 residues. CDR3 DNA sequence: TGCGCCAGCAGCTCCGACAGGGAACTATATACGCAGTATTTT. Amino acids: CASSSDRELYTQYF.

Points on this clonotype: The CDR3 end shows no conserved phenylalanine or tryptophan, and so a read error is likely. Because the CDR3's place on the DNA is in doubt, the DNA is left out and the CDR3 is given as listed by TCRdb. The CDR3 spells CASSNRGQGAEPQQL. The chain joins TRBV6-2 or TRBV6-3 to TRBJ1-5; the table's TRBD1 call for D was not verified on the DNA. The CDR3 has 15 residues if both end residues are counted. The V gene's germline CDR1 is MNHEY and CDR2 SVGEGT.

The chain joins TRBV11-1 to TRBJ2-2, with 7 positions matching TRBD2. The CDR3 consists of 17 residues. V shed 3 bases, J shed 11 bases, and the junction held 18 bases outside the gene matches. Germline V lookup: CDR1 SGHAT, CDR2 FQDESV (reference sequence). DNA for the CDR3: TGTGCCAGCAGCTTCCAACCGGTACTAGCGTCGCCCGTTGAGCTGTTTTTT. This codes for CASSFQPVLASPVELFF. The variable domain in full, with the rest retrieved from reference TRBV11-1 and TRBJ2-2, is EAEVAQSPRYKITEKSQAVAFWCDPISGHATLYWYRQILGQGPELLVQFQDESVVDDSQLPKDRFSAERLKGVDSTLKIQPAELGDSAMYLCASSFQPVLASPVELFFGEGSRLTVL.

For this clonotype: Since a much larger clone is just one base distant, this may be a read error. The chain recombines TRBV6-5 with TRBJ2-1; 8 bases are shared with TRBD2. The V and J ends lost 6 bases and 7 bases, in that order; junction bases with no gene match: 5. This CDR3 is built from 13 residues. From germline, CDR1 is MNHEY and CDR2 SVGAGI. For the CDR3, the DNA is TGTGCCAGCAGACCGGGACTAGGAAATGAGCAGTTCTTC. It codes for CASRPGLGNEQFF.

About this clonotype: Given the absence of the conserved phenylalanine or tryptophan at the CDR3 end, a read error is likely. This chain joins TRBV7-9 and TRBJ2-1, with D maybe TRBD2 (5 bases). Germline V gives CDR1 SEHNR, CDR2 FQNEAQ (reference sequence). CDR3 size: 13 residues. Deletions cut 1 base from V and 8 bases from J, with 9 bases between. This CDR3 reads CASSLGEWDEQFL. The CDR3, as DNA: TGTGCCAGCAGCTTAGGGGAGTGGGATGAGCAGTTCTTA.

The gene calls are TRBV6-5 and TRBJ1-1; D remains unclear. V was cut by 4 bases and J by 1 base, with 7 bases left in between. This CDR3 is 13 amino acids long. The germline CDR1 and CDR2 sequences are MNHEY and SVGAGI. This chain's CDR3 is CASSSRRNTEAFF. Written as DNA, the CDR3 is TGTGCCAGCAGTTCGCGCAGGAACACTGAAGCTTTCTTT.

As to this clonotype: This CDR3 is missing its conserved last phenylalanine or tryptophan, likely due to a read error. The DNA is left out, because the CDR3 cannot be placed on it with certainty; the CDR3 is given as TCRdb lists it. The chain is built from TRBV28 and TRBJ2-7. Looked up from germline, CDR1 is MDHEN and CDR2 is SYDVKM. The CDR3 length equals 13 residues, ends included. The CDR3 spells CASSFGRSYEQYL.